The 14 T cell receptor beta chains in this list originate from one sample, sequenced in a study of identical twins. TCRdb reprocessed the 5' RACE reads with MiXCR, giving one entry per CDR3 protein. The sample lists roughly 770,000 distinct CDR3 sequences, roughly 18% occurring once. The same sample was also used in a study of T cells expressing NK-cell markers.

The sample taken for sequencing was PBMCs. Receptor source: a woman younger than 35 in good health.

V is TRBV20-1 and J is TRBJ2-1, with D perhaps given as TRBD1 or TRBD2 (6 bases each). Germline values: CDR1 DFQATT, CDR2 SNEGSKA (reference sequence). This CDR3 is built from 17 residues. V was cut by 0 bases and J by 7 bases, with 22 bases left in between. The CDR3 here is CSARDTLRAGQGNEQFF. DNA of the CDR3: TGCAGTGCTAGAGATACCCTAAGGGCGGGGCAGGGGAATGAGCAGTTCTTC.

The sample holds a few counts of this clonotype. This sequence joins TRBV20-1 and TRBJ1-5; D might be TRBD1 (6 bases). Germline CDR1 and CDR2: DFQATT and SNEGSKA (reference sequence). CDR3 length: 14 amino acids. V was pared by 3 bases and J by 6 bases, with 15 bases between. The CDR3 region has the DNA TGCAGTGCTAGTGAGGGGGTCGGGGGTCAGCCCCAGCATTTT. Amino acid sequence: CSASEGVGGQPQHF.

This sequence joins TRBV20-1 and TRBJ2-2; D uncertain. CDR1 and CDR2 from the germline V gene are DFQATT and SNEGSKA (reference sequence). Trimming took 3 bases from V and 0 from J, leaving 8 bases between them. This CDR3 has 14 amino acids. The CDR3 sequence is CSASMGTNTGELFF. The CDR3 DNA reads as TGCAGTGCTAGTATGGGGACGAACACCGGGGAGCTGTTTTTT.

This clonotype was seen only a few times. This rearrangement joins TRBV12-3 or TRBV12-4 to TRBJ2-3; 7 nucleotides align to TRBD2. The length of the CDR3 is 15 residues. V was pared by 3 bases and J by 6 bases, with 9 bases of the junction left unmatched. Written as DNA, the CDR3 is TGTGCCAGCAGTTTGAGACGGGGGGTCGTGGATACGCAGTATTTT. Translation: CASSLRRGVVDTQYF.

CDR3 in amino acids: CASNPKGTRHYEQYF. In nucleotides, the CDR3 is TGTGCCAGCAACCCAAAGGGGACCCGACACTACGAGCAGTACTTC. This chain connects TRBV6-1 to TRBJ2-7; either TRBD1 or TRBD2 may fit D (5 bases each). Germline V gives CDR1 MNHNS, CDR2 SASEGT. The CDR3 totals 15 residues. The V end was cut by 7 bases, the J end by 3 bases, with 19 bases between.

This CDR3 reads CASSLGLASGEQYF. The CDR3 nucleotides are TGTGCCAGCAGTTTGGGACTAGCCTCGGGCGAGCAGTACTTC. The chain is built from TRBV12-3 or TRBV12-4 and TRBJ2-7, with TRBD2 identical over 9 bases. The CDR3 sequence is 14 residues long. V gave up 3 bases and J gave up 6 bases; unmatched junction bases: 6.

This sequence joins TRBV12-3 or TRBV12-4 and TRBJ2-5; 7 bases are a match to TRBD1. The CDR3 runs to 14 residues. V was clipped by 6 bases and J by 3 bases; unmatched bases: 7. CDR3 nucleotides: TGTGCCAGCAGCCTACAGGGGATGGAAGAGACCCAGTACTTC. As protein: CASSLQGMEETQYF.

This clonotype appeared a few times. The chain uses TRBV3-1 and TRBJ2-5; D might be TRBD2 (6 bases). The CDR3 extends over 15 amino acids. The V gene lost 2 bases and the J gene lost 1 base, with 11 bases spanning the gap. Germline V lookup: CDR1 LGHDT, CDR2 YNNKEL (reference sequence). The CDR3, as DNA: TGTGCCAGCAGCCAAACTAGCCTAATCCAAGAGACCCAGTACTTC. Protein sequence: CASSQTSLIQETQYF.

The rearrangement joins TRBV20-1 to TRBJ2-5; maybe TRBD2 (6 bases). Germline V gene data show CDR1 as DFQATT and CDR2 as SNEGSKA (reference sequence). The CDR3 is 13 amino acids. V was clipped by 3 bases and J by 5 bases, with 13 bases between them. The CDR3 coding sequence is TGCAGTGCTAGCGGGAGTTGGGGGGAGACCCAGTACTTC. Protein product: CSASGSWGETQYF.

The DNA for the CDR3 is TGTGCCAGCAGCGCGACACGGGAGGTGCAGTATTTT. It encodes CASSATREVQYF. The chain is built from TRBV5-6 and TRBJ2-3; 7 nucleotides match TRBD2. V shed 4 bases, J shed 11 bases, and the junction held 7 bases outside the gene matches. Germline V gene sequence: CDR1 SGHDT, CDR2 YYEEEE. This CDR3 has 12 amino acids.

The table lists this clonotype with a few counts. The genes are TRBV12-3 or TRBV12-4 and TRBJ2-5; 9 bases fit TRBD1. V was clipped by 4 bases and J by 5 bases; unmatched bases: 8. The CDR3 spans 15 residues. DNA of the CDR3: TGTGCCAGCAGTTCCATGGGACAGGGTACGGAGACCCAGTACTTC. Residues: CASSSMGQGTETQYF.

J is TRBJ1-5 and V is TRBV5-1, with D maybe TRBD1 (6 bases). Germline V gives CDR1 SGHRS, CDR2 YFSETQ. The CDR3 has 14 amino acids. V lost 7 bases, J lost 2 bases, and 13 bases lay in between. DNA for the CDR3: TGCGCCAGCCCACAGGGTGTGGGCAATCAGCCCCAGCATTTT. Protein product: CASPQGVGNQPQHF.

Only a few counts were recorded for this clonotype. V is TRBV7-9 and J is TRBJ1-1; a possible D gene is TRBD1 (5 bases). Germline values: CDR1 SEHNR, CDR2 FQNEAQ (reference sequence). The CDR3 sequence is 16 residues long. The ends were cut back, 4 bases at V and 6 bases at J, with 21 bases in the middle. This CDR3 reads CASSSRVQGVRPEAFF. CDR3 bases: TGTGCCAGCAGCTCCCGCGTCCAGGGCGTACGGCCTGAAGCTTTCTTT.

This clonotype was recorded a few times. A much bigger clone sits one base away, suggesting this may be a read error. The chain links TRBV12-3 or TRBV12-4 to TRBJ1-5; D ambiguous. The CDR3 runs 12 residues. Between the trimmed V and J ends, which lost 5 bases and 0 bases, there was a span of 2 bases. The CDR3 DNA reads TGTGCCAGCAGTAATAGCAATCAGCCCCAGCATTTT. Its translation: CASSNSNQPQHF.